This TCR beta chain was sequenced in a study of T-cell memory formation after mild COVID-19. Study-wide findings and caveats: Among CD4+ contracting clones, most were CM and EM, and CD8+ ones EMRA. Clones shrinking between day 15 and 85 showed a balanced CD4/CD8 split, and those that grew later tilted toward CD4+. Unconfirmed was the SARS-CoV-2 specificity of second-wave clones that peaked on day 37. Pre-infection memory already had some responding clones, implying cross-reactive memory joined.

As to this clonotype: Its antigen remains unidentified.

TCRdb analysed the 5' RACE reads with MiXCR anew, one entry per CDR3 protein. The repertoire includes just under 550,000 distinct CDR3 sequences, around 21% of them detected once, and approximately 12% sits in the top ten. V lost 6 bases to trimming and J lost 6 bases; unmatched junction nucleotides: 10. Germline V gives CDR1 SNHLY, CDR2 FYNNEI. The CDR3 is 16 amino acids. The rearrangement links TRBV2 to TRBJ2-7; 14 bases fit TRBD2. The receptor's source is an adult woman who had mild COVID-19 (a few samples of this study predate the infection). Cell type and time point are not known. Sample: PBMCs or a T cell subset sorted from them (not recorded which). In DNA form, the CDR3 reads TGTGCCAGCAGGGGACTAGCGGGGGCCTTATCCAGCGAGCAGTACTTC. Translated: CASRGLAGALSSEQYF.